The 7 T cell receptor beta chains below all came from one sample that was sequenced in a study of CD8 T cells in ankylosing spondylitis. TCRdb reprocessed the 5' RACE reads with MiXCR, giving one entry per CDR3 protein. The table has 100,000 to 150,000 distinct CDR3 sequences, 7% to 10% seen once. The sample taken for sequencing was blood, either unsorted or a sorted T cell fraction (not recorded which). The receptor source for this set is a male donor with ankylosing spondylitis or in good health (not recorded which).

This chain joins TRBV12-3 or TRBV12-4 and TRBJ1-6, with 8 bases identical to TRBD1. There are 17 residues in the CDR3. V gave up 3 bases and J gave up 7 bases; unmatched junction bases: 11. The CDR3 DNA is TGTGCCAGCAGTTTGGCGGGACAGGCGGCGGGCAATTCACCCCTCCACTTT. Amino acid sequence: CASSLAGQAAGNSPLHF.

This clonotype has more than one count but fewer than ten. The chain links TRBV24-1 to TRBJ2-1; 13 nucleotides agree with TRBD2. CDR1 KGHDR and CDR2 SFDVKD come from the germline V gene. CDR3 length equals 17 residues. V shed 4 bases and J 1 base; nucleotides not matched to a gene: 3. CDR3 loop: CATSEPTSGRSYNEQFF. The CDR3 region has the DNA TGTGCCACCAGTGAACCGACTAGCGGGAGGTCCTACAATGAGCAGTTCTTC.

The table lists this clonotype with a few counts. The DNA for the CDR3 is TGTGCCAGCAGCGTAAGGGACAGGGAGGATGAGACCCAGTACTTC. It yields the protein CASSVRDREDETQYF. This rearrangement joins TRBV7-9 to TRBJ2-5, with 9 bases fitting TRBD1. Trimming at V came to 5 bases and at J to 5 bases, leaving 9 bases not matched to a gene. The CDR3 is 15 amino acids. In germline, CDR1 is SEHNR, CDR2 FQNEAQ (reference sequence).

This clonotype was seen more than once but under ten times. V usage is TRBV28 and J usage is TRBJ2-3; the match to TRBD2 covers 8 bases. This CDR3 has 15 amino acids. The germline gives CDR1 MDHEN, CDR2 SYDVKM. V lost 5 bases, J lost 3 bases, and 7 bases stayed unmatched. CDR3 protein: CASSLREVGTDTQYF. As DNA, the CDR3 is TGTGCCAGCAGTCTGCGGGAGGTAGGAACAGATACGCAGTATTTT.

This clonotype is medium-sized by share. The rearrangement links TRBV20-1 to TRBJ2-7; D call uncertain. V was trimmed by 0 bases and J by 1 base, leaving 7 bases between them. CDR3 length equals 13 residues. Germline V CDR1 and CDR2: DFQATT, SNEGSKA (reference sequence). CDR3: CSARDGNSYEQYF. The CDR3 DNA sequence: TGCAGTGCTAGAGATGGCAATTCCTACGAGCAGTACTTC.

This clonotype was observed a few times. The chain couples TRBV10-3 to TRBJ1-3; D uncertain. CDR1 is ENHRY and CDR2 is SYGVKD in the germline V gene. This CDR3 has 12 amino acids. Trimming cost V 2 bases and J 4 bases, with 3 bases left between them. In DNA, the CDR3 is TGTGCCATCAGTGAGGGCGGAAACACCATATATTTT. It specifies CAISEGGNTIYF.

In this sample, this clonotype turned up many times. The chain employs TRBV27 and TRBJ1-5, with 8 bases that match TRBD1. CDR1 is MNHEY, CDR2 SMNVEV, per germline (reference sequence). This CDR3 spans 13 amino acids. After removal of 6 bases from V and 9 bases from J, the junction contained 7 bases not matched to a gene. This chain's CDR3 is CASRGQVDRPQHF. The CDR3 nucleotides read TGTGCCAGCAGGGGACAGGTAGATCGGCCCCAGCATTTT.